The next 28 T cell receptor beta chains were all read from a single sample in a study of blood T cell repertoires in COVID-19. Repertoires were generated with immunoSEQ multiplex PCR, while TCRdb's copy carries only in-frame clones and drops some. This sample has 200,000 or so clones, with roughly four fifths found just once. The sequenced sample consisted of peripheral blood. These receptors were obtained from a woman in her 30s who had recovered from COVID-19.

This clone was counted a few times. This sequence joins TRBV9 and TRBJ2-3, with D perhaps TRBD1 (6 bases). The germline gives CDR1 SGDLS, CDR2 YYNGEE. This CDR3 region has 15 residues. V lost 3 bases to trimming and J lost 1 base, with 12 bases between them. CDR3 loop: CASSAVQGGTDTQYF. CDR3 nucleotide sequence: TGTGCCAGCAGCGCCGTACAGGGAGGCACAGATACGCAGTATTTT.

The chain joins TRBV24-1 to TRBJ2-3, with 10 bases matching TRBD2. Germline trimming cut 2 bases from V and 6 bases from J; bases unmatched to any gene: 10. The CDR3 spans 17 residues. Germline loops: CDR1 KGHDR, CDR2 SFDVKD. CDR3 region: CATSDSLAGGGLDTQYF. Here the CDR3 DNA reads TGTGCCACCAGTGATTCCTTAGCGGGAGGTGGCCTGGATACGCAGTATTTT.

This clone appeared a few times. This chain joins TRBV5-1 and TRBJ2-5; 11 bases align to TRBD1. The CDR3 runs 17 residues. The germline V gene encodes CDR1 SGHRS and CDR2 YFSETQ. Losses at the gene ends were 4 bases for V and 0 bases for J; bases not matched to a gene: 8. DNA for the CDR3: TGCGCCAGCAGCCCTGGACAGGGGGCCTCGCACCAAGAGACCCAGTACTTC. It codes for CASSPGQGASHQETQYF.

V usage is TRBV11-3 and J usage is TRBJ2-7; 7 nucleotides align to TRBD2. Trimming removed 5 bases from V and 5 bases from J; junction bases left unmatched: 9. The CDR3 has 14 amino acids. Germline V gene lookup returns CDR1 SGHNT and CDR2 YENEEA. CDR3 sequence (DNA): TGTGCCAGCAGCGCGAGGGCTAGCGGAGACGAGCAGTACTTC. Its protein is CASSARASGDEQYF.

V gene TRBV12-3 or TRBV12-4 combines with J gene TRBJ2-1, with 8 nucleotides matching TRBD1. The CDR3 is made up of 13 amino acids. V was clipped by 9 bases and J by 7 bases; unmatched bases: 8. The CDR3 nucleotides are TGTGCCAGGCCAGGGGGCGCCGGGAATGAGCAGTTCTTC. It translates to CARPGGAGNEQFF.

The chain joins TRBV6-5 to TRBJ2-7, with D maybe TRBD2 (7 bases). Germline CDR1 MNHEY, CDR2 SVGAGI. Trimming pared 6 bases from V and 4 bases from J, leaving 19 bases between. The CDR3 consists of 15 residues. CDR3 amino acids: CASRGGAAGLYEQYF. The CDR3 bases are TGTGCCAGCAGGGGGGGGGCAGCGGGACTGTACGAGCAGTACTTC.

The rearrangement links TRBV9 to TRBJ2-7, with 10 bases aligning to TRBD2. Losses at the gene ends were 3 bases for V and 0 bases for J; bases not matched to a gene: 6. The germline V gene has CDR1 SGDLS and CDR2 YYNGEE. There are 16 residues in the CDR3. CDR3 in amino acids: CASSGSSSGSSYEQYF. In nucleotides, the CDR3 is TGTGCCAGCAGCGGATCCTCTAGCGGGAGCTCCTACGAGCAGTACTTC.

This clone was seen repeatedly, ten times or more. The same CDR3 is also encoded by other DNA sequences in this sample. This chain links TRBV2 with TRBJ2-1, with D tentatively TRBD2 (6 bases). CDR3 length: 13 amino acids. Germline V gene data show CDR1 as SNHLY and CDR2 as FYNNEI. With 6 bases removed from V and 5 bases from J, the gap between germline ends came to 11 bases. The CDR3 here is CASSRGGDNEQFF. The CDR3 DNA reads as TGTGCCAGCAGCCGCGGAGGGGACAATGAGCAGTTCTTC.

The V gene is TRBV10-3, the J gene TRBJ2-4; possible D gene TRBD1, 5 bases. Germline V CDR1 and CDR2: ENHRY, SYGVKD. The CDR3 has 15 amino acids. V was pared by 2 bases and J by 8 bases, with 16 bases between. The CDR3 region is CAISERGAGGDIQYF. The CDR3 DNA reads as TGTGCCATCAGTGAGCGTGGGGCAGGTGGAGACATTCAGTACTTC.

V is TRBV24-1 and J is TRBJ1-1, with TRBD1 matching 7 bases. This CDR3 region has 14 residues. CDR1 is KGHDR, CDR2 SFDVKD, per germline. V lost 4 bases and J lost 9; bases outside the gene matches: 10. The CDR3 loop is CATSDYSDRDKAFF. CDR3 DNA: TGTGCCACCAGTGACTACTCAGACAGGGACAAAGCTTTCTTT.

V gene TRBV12-3 or TRBV12-4 combines with J gene TRBJ1-1, with D unclear. The CDR3 is 13 amino acids. V was cut by 5 bases and J by 6 bases, with 13 bases left in between. The CDR3 DNA reads TGTGCCAGCAGTGGGTTCGCGGGCCCTGAAGCTTTCTTT. It translates to CASSGFAGPEAFF.

This chain joins TRBV28 and TRBJ2-7; D ambiguous. Trimming took off 5 bases at V and 2 bases at J, with 16 bases between the two ends. Germline V gene data show CDR1 as MDHEN and CDR2 as SYDVKM. This CDR3 has 15 residues. The CDR3 is CASSPPGSVAYEQYF. CDR3 in DNA: TGTGCCAGCAGTCCCCCAGGCAGTGTAGCCTACGAGCAGTACTTC.

This chain joins TRBV3-1 (or the pseudogene TRBV3-2) and TRBJ1-1; TRBD1 might be the D (5 bases). CDR1 and CDR2 from the germline V gene are LGHDT and YNNKEL (reference sequence). V lost 5 bases to trimming and J lost 4 bases, with 23 bases between them. The CDR3 contains 17 residues. The CDR3 region has the DNA TGTGCCAGCAGCTCAGGCGTCGCCGTGGGGCTTACCACTGAAGCTTTCTTT. It yields the protein CASSSGVAVGLTTEAFF.

This clone has just one count. V is TRBV5-1 and J is TRBJ2-1; TRBD1 is a possible D gene (5 bases). Germline lookup yields CDR1 SGHRS and CDR2 YFSETQ. This CDR3 contains 13 residues. V lost 5 bases to trimming and J lost 7 bases, with 13 bases between them. Here the CDR3 reads CASSRWAGNEQFF. CDR3 coding DNA: TGCGCCAGCAGTAGATGGGCAGGGAATGAGCAGTTCTTC.

CDR3 in amino acids: CASSFSQGEGYTF. Here the CDR3 DNA reads TGTGCCAGCAGCTTCTCACAGGGAGAAGGCTACACCTTC. V usage is TRBV7-3 and J usage is TRBJ1-2, with D possibly TRBD1 on 6 matching bases. The CDR3 has 13 residues. Trimming cost V 3 bases and J 8 bases, with 13 bases left between them. CDR1 is SGHTA, CDR2 FQGTGA, per germline.

This rearrangement joins TRBV3-1 (or the pseudogene TRBV3-2) to TRBJ2-5; D possibly corresponds to TRBD2 (6 bases). Germline CDR1 LGHDT, CDR2 YNNKEL (reference sequence). With 3 bases removed from V and 5 bases from J, the gap between germline ends came to 19 bases. The CDR3 extends over 16 amino acids. Here the CDR3 reads CASSHSTIAVWETQYF. The CDR3 nucleotides read TGTGCCAGCAGCCATTCGACGATAGCGGTTTGGGAGACCCAGTACTTC.

A few counts support this clone. V and J are TRBV6-5 and TRBJ1-2, with TRBD1 matching 7 bases. CDR1 is MNHEY, CDR2 SVGAGI, per germline. The CDR3 is 13 residues long. V trimming: 6 bases; J trimming: 4 bases; junction bases outside the gene matches: 5. In DNA, the CDR3 is TGTGCCAGCAGCAACAGGGGAGGCTATGGCTACACCTTC. Residues: CASSNRGGYGYTF.

This sequence joins TRBV7-3 and TRBJ2-1; TRBD2 aligns across 11 bases. The CDR3 sequence is 16 residues long. With V trimmed by 0 bases and J by 6 bases, 4 bases remained unmatched. Germline V gene sequence: CDR1 SGHTA, CDR2 FQGTGA. In DNA form, the CDR3 reads TGTGCCAGCAGCTTAACAACTAGCGGGAGTCCCAATGAGCAGTTCTTC. Encoded protein: CASSLTTSGSPNEQFF. The full variable domain, in which reference TRBV7-3 and TRBJ2-1 provide the parts outside the CDR3, is GAGVSQTPSNKVTEKGKYVELRCDPISGHTALYWYRQSLGQGPEFLIYFQGTGAADDSGLPNDRFFAVRPEGSVSTLKIQRTERGDSAVYLCASSLTTSGSPNEQFFGPGTRLTVL.

This chain links TRBV27 with TRBJ1-2; D is perhaps TRBD1 (5 bases). V was trimmed by 6 bases and J by 4 bases, leaving 15 bases between them. The germline V gene encodes CDR1 MNHEY and CDR2 SMNVEV (reference sequence). The CDR3 extends over 14 amino acids. CDR3 DNA sequence: TGTGCCAGCAGACAGGACGGCGTCTTCTATGGCTACACCTTC. It yields the protein CASRQDGVFYGYTF.

V gene TRBV27 combines with J gene TRBJ1-5; 8 nucleotides agree with TRBD1. The length of the CDR3 is 14 residues. Germline V lookup: CDR1 MNHEY, CDR2 SMNVEV (reference sequence). The J segment lost 5 bases and the V segment lost 3 bases, leaving 3 bases of the junction unmatched. The CDR3 nucleotides read TGTGCCAGCAGTTTCGGGACAGGAGATCAGCCCCAGCATTTT. Its translation is CASSFGTGDQPQHF.

The chain recombines TRBV27 with TRBJ2-3; 9 bases are a match to TRBD2. Losses at the gene ends were 7 bases for V and 4 bases for J; bases not matched to a gene: 3. The germline V gene has CDR1 MNHEY and CDR2 SMNVEV (reference sequence). CDR3 length: 13 residues. The CDR3 coding sequence is TGTGCCAGCAACGGCGGGAGGGCAGATACGCAGTATTTT. Translating it yields CASNGGRADTQYF.

The CDR3 region has the DNA TGTGCCAGCAGTTCCCTTAAAGGCAGACAATTCGACGAGCAGTACTTC. Translated, it gives CASSSLKGRQFDEQYF. V usage is TRBV28 and J usage is TRBJ2-7; no clear D gene. Between the trimmed V and J ends, which lost 4 bases and 5 bases, there was a span of 21 bases. Germline V gene data show CDR1 as MDHEN and CDR2 as SYDVKM. The CDR3 runs to 16 residues.

The chain couples TRBV6-5 to TRBJ1-5; 7 bases agree with TRBD1. Germline V CDR1 and CDR2: MNHEY, SVGAGI. The length of the CDR3 is 15 residues. The V segment lost 5 bases and the J segment 4 bases; nucleotides outside the gene matches: 8. The CDR3 DNA reads TGTGCCAGCAGTCCGACAGGGAGGCGGAATCAGCCCCAGCATTTT. Protein: CASSPTGRRNQPQHF.

The chain combines TRBV7-2 with TRBJ2-6; the D gene is possibly TRBD2 (6 bases). Trimming pared 5 bases from V and 4 bases from J, leaving 15 bases between. Germline CDR1 and CDR2: SGHTA and FQGNSA. The CDR3 is 16 residues long. Here the CDR3 DNA reads TGTGCCAGCAGCCCCCCCGGAGGGTACGGGGCCAACGTCCTGACTTTC. It encodes CASSPPGGYGANVLTF.

The rearrangement joins TRBV27 to TRBJ2-7; 9 bases are shared with TRBD2. With V trimmed by 0 bases and J by 1 base, 7 bases remained unmatched. Germline V gene data show CDR1 as MNHEY and CDR2 as SMNVEV (reference sequence). This CDR3 is built from 17 residues. CDR3 loop: CASSLSIAGVGSYEQYF. For the CDR3, the DNA is TGTGCCAGCAGTTTATCTATAGCGGGAGTAGGTTCCTACGAGCAGTACTTC.

This clone was picked up one time. The chain joins TRBV30 to TRBJ1-6; no firm D call. Trimming removed 4 bases at V and 4 bases at J, with 11 bases between. This CDR3 comprises 14 residues. Per germline, CDR1 GTSNPN and CDR2 SVGIG (reference sequence). DNA for the CDR3: TGTGCCTGGACAATCAGCGGTTATAATTCACCCCTCCACTTT. Protein: CAWTISGYNSPLHF.

The CDR3: CASRSSGQPQHF. The CDR3 DNA follows: TGTGCCAGCAGATCAAGCGGACAGCCCCAGCATTTT. The chain joins TRBV27 to TRBJ1-5; D remains ambiguous. The ends were cut back, 6 bases at V and 7 bases at J, with 10 bases in the middle. This CDR3 is built from 12 residues. Germline lookup yields CDR1 MNHEY and CDR2 SMNVEV (reference sequence).

The chain links TRBV18 to TRBJ2-7; 8 bases align to TRBD1. V gave up 5 bases and J gave up 0 bases; unmatched junction bases: 3. Germline CDR1 and CDR2: KGHSH and LQKENI. The CDR3 has 14 amino acids. The CDR3 region is CASSAGQVSYEQYF. The CDR3 DNA reads as TGTGCCAGCTCAGCGGGACAGGTCTCCTACGAGCAGTACTTC.